Listed below are T cell receptor beta chains from one sample, sequenced in a study of CD8+ T cells in alopecia areata. Data came from immunoSEQ multiplex PCR; TCRdb stores just in-frame clones and leaves some out. The sample records 200,000 to 250,000 clones, approximately 61% being singletons. Sequences were derived from CD4+ T cells sorted from blood, sampled at week 0. The receptors originated from a human donor with alopecia areata. The CDR3 runs from the conserved cysteine through the conserved F or W. Fields, in order: CDR3 DNA, CDR3 protein, V gene, D gene, J gene, clone size. The D gene is left open where the match is weak. Not every row has a clone size; where given, it reads once, few, many or a size class.

cdr3_nt: TGTGCCAGTAGTACCCGACAGCTAGCCAAAAACATTCAGTACTTC
cdr3_aa: CASSTRQLAKNIQYF
v_call: TRBV19
d_call: -
j_call: TRBJ2-4
clone_size: once

cdr3_nt: TGTGCCTGGAGTGCCCAGGGTTATCAGCCCCAGCATTTT
cdr3_aa: CAWSAQGYQPQHF
v_call: TRBV30
d_call: -
j_call: TRBJ1-5
clone_size: -

cdr3_nt: TGTGCCAGCAGTCGCCCAGGGATTGGCTACACCTTC
cdr3_aa: CASSRPGIGYTF
v_call: TRBV6-5
d_call: -
j_call: TRBJ1-2
clone_size: -

cdr3_nt: TGTGCCAGCAGCTGGACAGGGACTACCTACAATGAGCAGTTCTTC
cdr3_aa: CASSWTGTTYNEQFF
v_call: TRBV5-6
d_call: -
j_call: TRBJ2-1
clone_size: few

cdr3_nt: TGTGCCAGCAGCCTGGGGGAGGATCACGAGCAGTACTTC
cdr3_aa: CASSLGEDHEQYF
v_call: TRBV2
d_call: -
j_call: TRBJ2-7
clone_size: -

cdr3_nt: TGCAGCGCCGCCGGGACTAGCACAGATACGCAGTATTTT
cdr3_aa: CSAAGTSTDTQYF
v_call: TRBV29-1
d_call: -
j_call: TRBJ2-3
clone_size: -

cdr3_nt: TGCAGCGTCGGACCGGGACATGCCTACGAGCAGTACTTC
cdr3_aa: CSVGPGHAYEQYF
v_call: TRBV29-1
d_call: -
j_call: TRBJ2-7
clone_size: -

cdr3_nt: TGCAGCGTTGGCGGGGCAGCTTGGGGTGAAGCTTTCTTT
cdr3_aa: CSVGGAAWGEAFF
v_call: TRBV29-1
d_call: -
j_call: TRBJ1-1
clone_size: -

cdr3_nt: TGTGCCAGCAGCTTAACAGGAAGGTCCTACGAGCAGTACTTC
cdr3_aa: CASSLTGRSYEQYF
v_call: TRBV7-2
d_call: -
j_call: TRBJ2-7
clone_size: -

cdr3_nt: TGTGCCTGGAGTAGCGGGGGTGCAGATACGCAGTATTTT
cdr3_aa: CAWSSGGADTQYF
v_call: TRBV30
d_call: TRBD2
j_call: TRBJ2-3
clone_size: -

cdr3_nt: TGTGCCAGCAGTTTACTACAGGGGTACGAGCAGTACTTC
cdr3_aa: CASSLLQGYEQYF
v_call: TRBV27
d_call: TRBD1
j_call: TRBJ2-7
clone_size: few

cdr3_nt: TGTGCCAGCAGTTACCGGCGGGGGAACCAAGAGACCCAGTACTTC
cdr3_aa: CASSYRRGNQETQYF
v_call: TRBV6-5
d_call: TRBD2
j_call: TRBJ2-5
clone_size: -

cdr3_nt: TGTGCCAGCAGCCCCCGGACAGGTGCTTTGGGTGAGCAGTTCTTC
cdr3_aa: CASSPRTGALGEQFF
v_call: TRBV4-2
d_call: TRBD1
j_call: TRBJ2-1
clone_size: -

cdr3_nt: TGTGCCAGCAGCTTATCGGTTGAAGAGACCCAGTACTTC
cdr3_aa: CASSLSVEETQYF
v_call: TRBV7-3
d_call: -
j_call: TRBJ2-5
clone_size: -

cdr3_nt: TGCAGCGTTGAGGCGGGATCTGGAAACACCATATATTTT
cdr3_aa: CSVEAGSGNTIYF
v_call: TRBV29-1
d_call: -
j_call: TRBJ1-3
clone_size: -

cdr3_nt: TGTGCCAGCAGCTCCAGGTACCAAGAGACCCAGTACTTC
cdr3_aa: CASSSRYQETQYF
v_call: TRBV7-2
d_call: -
j_call: TRBJ2-5
clone_size: -

cdr3_nt: TGTGCCAGCAGCCTTCTTGGTGGCTACGAGCAGTACTTC
cdr3_aa: CASSLLGGYEQYF
v_call: TRBV9
d_call: -
j_call: TRBJ2-7
clone_size: few

cdr3_nt: TGCGCCAGCGCCCAACTCGGACAGCAGTTGACAGATACGCAGTATTTT
cdr3_aa: CASAQLGQQLTDTQYF
v_call: TRBV5-1
d_call: -
j_call: TRBJ2-3
clone_size: -

cdr3_nt: TGTGCCATCAGTGAGTCTTGGGGCCTTAGCAATCAGCCCCAGCATTTT
cdr3_aa: CAISESWGLSNQPQHF
v_call: TRBV10-3
d_call: -
j_call: TRBJ1-5
clone_size: once

cdr3_nt: TGTGCCAGCAGCTTGGGACAGGAAGCTTTCTTT
cdr3_aa: CASSLGQEAFF
v_call: TRBV5-4
d_call: -
j_call: TRBJ1-1
clone_size: -

cdr3_nt: TGCGCCAGCACCGCTGGGACGGCGAGCTCTGGAAACACCATATATTTT
cdr3_aa: CASTAGTASSGNTIYF
v_call: TRBV5-1
d_call: -
j_call: TRBJ1-3
clone_size: -

cdr3_nt: TGCGCCAGCAGCTCGGGACAGCCCGGAGCCGGGGAGCTGTTTTTT
cdr3_aa: CASSSGQPGAGELFF
v_call: TRBV5-1
d_call: TRBD1
j_call: TRBJ2-2
clone_size: -

cdr3_nt: TGTGCCAGCAGCCCGAGACAGGGGAACTATGGCTACACCTTC
cdr3_aa: CASSPRQGNYGYTF
v_call: TRBV7-9
d_call: TRBD1
j_call: TRBJ1-2
clone_size: few

cdr3_nt: TGTGCCTGGAGTGGGCACAGGGGCAGCAATCAGCCCCAGCATTTT
cdr3_aa: CAWSGHRGSNQPQHF
v_call: TRBV30
d_call: TRBD1
j_call: TRBJ1-5
clone_size: -

cdr3_nt: TGTGCCAGCAACACGCGCCGACAGGTGTTGGATTCACCCCTCCACTTT
cdr3_aa: CASNTRRQVLDSPLHF
v_call: TRBV5-6
d_call: -
j_call: TRBJ1-6
clone_size: few

cdr3_nt: TGTGCCAGCAGCTTAGGACTAAAGATAGGGGAAAAACTGTTTTTT
cdr3_aa: CASSLGLKIGEKLFF
v_call: TRBV7-8
d_call: -
j_call: TRBJ1-4
clone_size: -

cdr3_nt: TGTGCCAGCTCTGGACAGAGCGAGCAGTACTTC
cdr3_aa: CASSGQSEQYF
v_call: TRBV6-6
d_call: -
j_call: TRBJ2-7
clone_size: once